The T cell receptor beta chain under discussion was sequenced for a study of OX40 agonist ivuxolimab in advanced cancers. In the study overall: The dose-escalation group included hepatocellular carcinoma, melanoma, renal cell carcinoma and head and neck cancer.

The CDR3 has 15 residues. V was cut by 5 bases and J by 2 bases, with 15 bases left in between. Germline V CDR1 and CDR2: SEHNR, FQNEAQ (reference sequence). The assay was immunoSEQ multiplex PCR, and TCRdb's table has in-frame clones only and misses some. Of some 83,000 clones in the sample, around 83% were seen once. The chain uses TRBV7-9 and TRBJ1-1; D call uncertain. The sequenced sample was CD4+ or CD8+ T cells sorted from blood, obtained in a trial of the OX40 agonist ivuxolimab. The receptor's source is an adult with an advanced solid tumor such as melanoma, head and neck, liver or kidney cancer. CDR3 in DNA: TGTGCCAGCAGCCCCTTAGGAGGAGGAAACACTGAAGCTTTCTTT. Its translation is CASSPLGGGNTEAFF.